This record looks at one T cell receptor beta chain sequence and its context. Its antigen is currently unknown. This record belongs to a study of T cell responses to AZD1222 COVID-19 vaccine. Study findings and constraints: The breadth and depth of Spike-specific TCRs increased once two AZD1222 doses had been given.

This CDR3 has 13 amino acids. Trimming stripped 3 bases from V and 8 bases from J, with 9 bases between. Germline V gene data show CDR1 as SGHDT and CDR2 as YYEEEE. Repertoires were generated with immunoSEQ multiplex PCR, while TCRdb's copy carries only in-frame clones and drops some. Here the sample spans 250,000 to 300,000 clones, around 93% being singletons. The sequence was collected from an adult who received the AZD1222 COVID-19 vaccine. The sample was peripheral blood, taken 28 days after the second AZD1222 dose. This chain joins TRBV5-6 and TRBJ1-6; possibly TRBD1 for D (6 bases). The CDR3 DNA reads TGTGCCAGCAGCTCAGGGGCGTATTCACCCCTCCACTTT. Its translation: CASSSGAYSPLHF.